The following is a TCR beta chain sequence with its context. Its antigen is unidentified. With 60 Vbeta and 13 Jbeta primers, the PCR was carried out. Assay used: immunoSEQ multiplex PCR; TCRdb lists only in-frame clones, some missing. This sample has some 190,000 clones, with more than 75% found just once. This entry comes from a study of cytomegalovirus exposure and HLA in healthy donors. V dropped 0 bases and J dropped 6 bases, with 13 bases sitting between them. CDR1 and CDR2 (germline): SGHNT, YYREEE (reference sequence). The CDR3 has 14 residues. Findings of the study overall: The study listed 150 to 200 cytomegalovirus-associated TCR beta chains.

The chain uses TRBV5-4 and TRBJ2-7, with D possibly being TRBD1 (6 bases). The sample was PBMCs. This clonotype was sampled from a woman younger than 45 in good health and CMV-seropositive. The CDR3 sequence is CASSLVGASGEQYF. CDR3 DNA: TGTGCCAGCAGCTTGGTGGGGGCGTCGGGCGAGCAGTACTTC.